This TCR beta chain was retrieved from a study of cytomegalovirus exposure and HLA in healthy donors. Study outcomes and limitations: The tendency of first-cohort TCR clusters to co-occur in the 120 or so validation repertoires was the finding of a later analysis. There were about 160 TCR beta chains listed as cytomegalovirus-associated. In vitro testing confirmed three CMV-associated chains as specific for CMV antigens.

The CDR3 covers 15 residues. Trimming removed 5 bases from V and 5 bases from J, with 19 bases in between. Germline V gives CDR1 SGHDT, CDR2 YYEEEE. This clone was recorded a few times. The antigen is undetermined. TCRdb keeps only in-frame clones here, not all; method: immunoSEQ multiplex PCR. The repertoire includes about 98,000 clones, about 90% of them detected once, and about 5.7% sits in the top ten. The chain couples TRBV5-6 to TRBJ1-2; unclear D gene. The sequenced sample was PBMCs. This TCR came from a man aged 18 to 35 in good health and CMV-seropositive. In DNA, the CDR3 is TGTGCCAGCAGGCCCTATGGGTTAGAGGGTTATGGCTACACCTTC. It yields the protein CASRPYGLEGYGYTF.